This T cell receptor (beta chain) was sequenced during a study of shared clonotypes between healthy human individuals (dated by TCRdb to about 2020). Concerning the study at large: Three men and a couple of women, aged 18 to 49 years, made up the cohort. To increase sequencing depth and limit assay-specific biases, TCR repertoire library preparation and sequencing were carried out by different laboratories using diverse techniques. To estimate repertoire size and how much clonotype sharing occurs between individuals, the study deeply sequenced the blood TCR repertoires of several healthy adults. Leukapheresis yielded between about 0.94 and 8.9 billion PBMCs per donor. For each donor, three plates each were used for CD4 naive and CD4 memory, two plates were used for CD8 naive, and one plate was used for CD8 memory. The paper as a whole reports these results and caveats: Approximately 5% of naive CD4, 3.5% of naive CD8, 2.3% of memory CD4, and over 0.35% of memory CD8 clonotypes were shared across several donors. Sampling was limited to blood, and TCR repertoires in tissue likely differ from TCR repertoires in blood. Compared with non-shared clonotypes, clonotypes shared by all four sorted-subset donors had higher generation probabilities. The genetic and exposure-history diversity represented was limited by the small number of donors. Incomplete sequencing was indicated by rarefaction of sorted-subset datasets, despite the large sequencing depth. Pairwise subsampling led to the expectation that sequencing depth would affect the degree of clonotype sharing among donors. Estimated clonotype richness was generally larger for naive than for memory subsets.

Using the deep immunoSEQ assay, TCR CDR3 regions were amplified from genomic DNA by multiplex PCR. For each cell subset, the extracted genomic DNA was distributed evenly across all wells of several immunoSEQ 96-well plates, and each plate served as one replicate. Each replicate PCR for sorted subsets received 150 to 250 ng genomic DNA, equal to about 30,000 T cell genomes. Purified libraries were measured with a Qubit 3.0 fluorometer, size-checked on a Bioanalyzer 2100, and measured again with the KAPA Library Quantification kit. Every immunoSEQ 96-well plate was sequenced on a separate single-read 150-cycle Illumina NextSeq 550 flow cell. The study's processing was this. Because the immunoSEQ output included only junctional sequences and no quality scores, the filtering could not be the same as the filtering used for full-length reads. Sequences were annotated with PyIR, a Python wrapper for IgBLAST v1.9, and V/J genes and CDR3 were assigned using IMGT germline references. Reads were filtered out if the reads had weak V/J assignments (E-value above 1e-6), no CDR3, stop codons, out-of-frame junctions, or ambiguous translated residues. A V3J clonotype was defined by an identical inferred V gene, J gene, and CDR3 amino acid sequence. Percentage overlap between repertoires was calculated by dividing the number of shared unique clonotypes by the size of the smaller repertoire. Three approaches were used to assess repertoire richness: RTK rarefaction, the Chao1 estimator, and Recon v2.1 estimates of unobserved clonotypes. OLGA was used to compute generation probabilities for all TCRbeta clonotypes that the gDNA method yielded from four donors. Sourced from immuneACCESS, this table was stored by TCRdb with only in-frame sequences that have V and J called. A share of the clones is absent; for the studies checked, an unresolved V gene accounts for under half, and the remainder has no known explanation. That table supplies the V and J calls and clone size; D and trimming were determined from the DNA. Present in this sample are approximately 2.5 million clones, over 85% of which were seen just once. The ten biggest clones cover roughly 0.14% of the sample.

This clone was observed a few times. The antigen this receptor binds is unknown. Within one base of it there is no much larger clone, and no base qualities were kept. The donors were healthy, HIV-negative adults with no recently reported acute infections or vaccinations. All donors were Caucasian adults living in Nashville, Tennessee, USA. CD4+ T cells were enriched by magnetic negative selection, after which naive cells were positively selected on CD45RA and the negative fraction was taken as the memory subset. Blood was collected by leukapheresis, and PBMCs were isolated by Ficoll-Histopaque density gradient centrifugation and then cryopreserved in liquid nitrogen vapor phase. Analytical flow cytometry was used to check the purity and quantity of every magnetically sorted T cell population. Genomic DNA was isolated from every sorted fraction and measured by UV absorbance on a Nanodrop 2000c. Sequenced material: naive CD4+ T cells sorted from blood. In the paper's terms, the cell subset or site label means: CD45RA+ positively selected. This TCR was sampled from a man between 18 and 35 years old in good health.

The CDR3 region has the sequence CAMRGVGSNQPQHF. The nucleotides read TGTGCCATGCGGGGGGTGGGCAGCAATCAGCCCCAGCATTTT. Recombination joined TRBV2 with TRBJ1-5, with a tentative D gene TRBD1 over 5 matching bases. The germline V gene yields SNHLY for CDR1 and FYNNEI for CDR2. V is cut by 10 bases and J by 1 base, and the space between the germline ends is 14 bases. The CDR3 sequence holds 14 residues, the cysteine and phenylalanine included. The read is trimmed to its CDR3 DNA, 42 bases read in frame from base 1. The variable domain in full, with residues beyond the CDR3 obtained from the reference TRBV2 and TRBJ1-5 genes, is EPEVTQTPSHQVTQMGQEVILRCVPISNHLYFYWYRQILGQKVEFLVSFYNNEISEKSEIFDDQFSVERPDGSNFTLKIRSTKLEDSAMYFCAMRGVGSNQPQHFGDGTRLSIL.